Sequencing of this T cell receptor (beta chain) was carried out in a study of blood T cell repertoires in COVID-19. Study overall: Collection of acute and convalescent COVID-19 samples took place in the United States, Italy and Spain. From T cells, B-cell-depleted T cells, or PBMCs came the material, which was cDNA or gDNA.

Germline-derived CDR1 and CDR2 are ENHRY and SYGVKD. Between the trimmed V and J ends, which lost 6 bases and 2 bases, there was a span of 14 bases. This CDR3 has 15 residues. As processed by the authors: Cell counts per sample came from amplifying reference gene primers. Some clones are missing from TCRdb's copy, which holds only in-frame ones; the method was immunoSEQ multiplex PCR. The D gene and trimming were derived from the DNA, and the V and J assignments and clone size from that table. The sample holds some 69,000 clones; roughly four fifths are singletons and the top ten take about 20%. The chain links TRBV10-3 to TRBJ1-3, with D possibly being TRBD1 (5 bases). The source is a woman between 65 and 79 years old with acute or convalescent COVID-19. Material: peripheral blood. The CDR3: CAISLRGGAGNTIYF. The CDR3, as DNA: TGTGCCATCAGCTTACGGGGGGGAGCTGGAAACACCATATATTTT.